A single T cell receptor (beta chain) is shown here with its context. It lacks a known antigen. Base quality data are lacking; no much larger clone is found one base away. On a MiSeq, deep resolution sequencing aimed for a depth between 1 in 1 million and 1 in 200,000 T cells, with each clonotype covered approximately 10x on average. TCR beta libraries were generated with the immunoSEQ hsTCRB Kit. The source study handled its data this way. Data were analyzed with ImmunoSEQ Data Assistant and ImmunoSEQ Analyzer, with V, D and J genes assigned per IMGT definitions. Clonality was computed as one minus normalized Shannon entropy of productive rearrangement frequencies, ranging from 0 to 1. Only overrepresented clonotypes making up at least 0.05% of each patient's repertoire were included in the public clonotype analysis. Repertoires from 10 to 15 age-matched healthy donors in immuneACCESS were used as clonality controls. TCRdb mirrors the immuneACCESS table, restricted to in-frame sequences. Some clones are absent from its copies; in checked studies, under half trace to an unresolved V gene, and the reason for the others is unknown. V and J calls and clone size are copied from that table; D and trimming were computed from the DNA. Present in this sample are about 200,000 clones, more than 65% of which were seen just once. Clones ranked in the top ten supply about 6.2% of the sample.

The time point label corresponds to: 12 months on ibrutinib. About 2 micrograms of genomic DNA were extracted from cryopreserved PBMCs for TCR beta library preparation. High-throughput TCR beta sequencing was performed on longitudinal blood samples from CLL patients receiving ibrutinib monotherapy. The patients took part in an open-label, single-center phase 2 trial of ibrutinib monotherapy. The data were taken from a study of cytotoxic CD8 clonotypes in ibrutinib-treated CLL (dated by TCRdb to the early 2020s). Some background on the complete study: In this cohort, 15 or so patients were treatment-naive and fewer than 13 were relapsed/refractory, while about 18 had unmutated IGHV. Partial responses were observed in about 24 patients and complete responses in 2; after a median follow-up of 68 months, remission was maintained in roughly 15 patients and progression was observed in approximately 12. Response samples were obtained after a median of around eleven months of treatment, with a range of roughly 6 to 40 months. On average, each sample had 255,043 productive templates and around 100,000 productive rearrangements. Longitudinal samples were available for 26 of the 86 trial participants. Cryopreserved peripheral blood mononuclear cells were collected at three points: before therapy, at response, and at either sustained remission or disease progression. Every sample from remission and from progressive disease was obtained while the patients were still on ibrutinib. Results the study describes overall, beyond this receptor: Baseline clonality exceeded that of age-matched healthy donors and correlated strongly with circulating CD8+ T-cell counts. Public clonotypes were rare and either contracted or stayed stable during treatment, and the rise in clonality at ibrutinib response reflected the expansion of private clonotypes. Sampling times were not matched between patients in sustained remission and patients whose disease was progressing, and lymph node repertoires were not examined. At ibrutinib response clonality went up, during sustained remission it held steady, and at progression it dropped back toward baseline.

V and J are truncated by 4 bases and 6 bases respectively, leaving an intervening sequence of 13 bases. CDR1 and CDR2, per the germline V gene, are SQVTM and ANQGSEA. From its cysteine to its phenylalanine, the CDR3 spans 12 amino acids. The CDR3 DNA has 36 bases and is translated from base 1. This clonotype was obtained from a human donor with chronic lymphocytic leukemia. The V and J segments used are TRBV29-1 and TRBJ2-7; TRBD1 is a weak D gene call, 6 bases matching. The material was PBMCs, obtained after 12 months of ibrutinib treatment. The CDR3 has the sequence CSVVRGRVEQYF. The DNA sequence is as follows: TGCAGCGTTGTCAGGGGCCGGGTCGAGCAGTACTTC.